The following is a T cell receptor (beta chain) sequence with its context. No antigen is known for it. This entry is derived from a study of OX40 agonist ivuxolimab in advanced cancers. Across the study: Eligibility admitted prior anti-PD-1, anti-PD-L1 or anti-CTLA-4 therapy; 40% to 50% had some.

Blood sampling took place at baseline, cycle 4 day 1, and cycle 7 day 1. This CDR3 spans 17 amino acids. V lost 2 bases and J lost 0, with 13 bases in between. Per germline, CDR1 SGHAT and CDR2 FQNNGV. Sequencing was performed with immunoSEQ multiplex PCR; in TCRdb, only in-frame clones are kept and a portion is missing. In the table there are more than 80,000 clones, more than 85% of which are singletons. General study results and limits: Undetermined was the antigen specificity of the expanded peripheral T cells. Partial responders receiving 0.1-3.0 mg/kg showed among the lowest clonal expansion.

The sequences come from CD4+ or CD8+ T cells sorted from blood, collected in a trial of the OX40 agonist ivuxolimab. The clonotype originates from an adult with an advanced solid tumor such as melanoma, head and neck, liver or kidney cancer. The V and J genes are TRBV11-2 and TRBJ1-4; D is uncertain. CDR3 region: CASSLPPGRPTNEKLFF. CDR3 in DNA: TGTGCCAGCAGCTTACCCCCCGGGCGGCCAACTAATGAAAAACTGTTTTTT. Looking up the rest from reference TRBV11-2 and TRBJ1-4 gives the full variable domain: EAGVAQSPRYKIIEKRQSVAFWCNPISGHATLYWYQQILGQGPKLLIQFQNNGVVDDSQLPKDRFSAERLKGVDSTLKIQPAKLEDSAVYLCASSLPPGRPTNEKLFFGSGTQLSVL.